A selection of T cell receptor beta chains follows, all from one sample in a study of T cell responses to AZD1222 COVID-19 vaccine. TCRdb's copy holds only in-frame clones and misses some; the assay was immunoSEQ multiplex PCR. The data show 100,000 to 120,000 clones, with approximately 89% seen just once and 6.5% held by the top ten. The material was peripheral blood, obtained 28 days after the second AZD1222 dose. The source is an adult who received the AZD1222 COVID-19 vaccine. CDR3s include the opening cysteine and the closing phenylalanine or tryptophan. A D gene is named only where the DNA matches it firmly. Clone size is not always given. Where it is, it says once, few, many or a class for expanded clones.

CDR3aa,CDR3nt,abundance,d_gene,v_gene,j_gene
CASSWTANSPLHF,TGCGCCAGCAGCTGGACAGCTAATTCACCCCTCCACTTT,.,.,TRBV5-1,TRBJ1-6
CASSQDRGTRQETQYF,TGTGCCAGCAGCCAAGATCGCGGGACGAGGCAAGAGACCCAGTACTTC,.,.,TRBV14,TRBJ2-5
CASSPTARAGYEQYF,TGTGCCAGCAGTCCCACAGCCAGGGCTGGCTACGAGCAGTACTTC,.,.,TRBV27,TRBJ2-7
CASSPQEDNTEAFF,TGTGCCAGCTCACCACAGGAGGACAACACTGAAGCTTTCTTT,.,.,TRBV18,TRBJ1-1
CASSVGLAGAHQETQYF,TGTGCCAGCAGCGTAGGACTAGCGGGGGCCCACCAAGAGACCCAGTACTTC,.,TRBD2,TRBV9,TRBJ2-5
CASSSSGRSYNEQFF,TGTGCCAGCAGCTCGAGCGGGAGGTCCTACAATGAGCAGTTCTTC,.,TRBD2,TRBV2,TRBJ2-1
CATGQGASYEQYF,TGCGCCACAGGACAGGGGGCTTCCTACGAGCAGTACTTC,.,TRBD1,TRBV10-2,TRBJ2-7
CAISESGGLSYNEQFF,TGTGCCATCAGTGAATCCGGGGGGCTTTCCTACAATGAGCAGTTCTTC,.,.,TRBV10-3,TRBJ2-1
CASSFPGRFYEQYF,TGTGCCAGCAGCTTCCCTGGGCGGTTTTACGAGCAGTACTTC,.,.,TRBV11-2,TRBJ2-7
CASSHSGGGNTEAFF,TGTGCCAGCAGCCATTCCGGAGGGGGAAACACTGAAGCTTTCTTT,.,.,TRBV11-2,TRBJ1-1
CASSYSGAAFF,TGTGCCAGCAGTTACTCCGGGGCAGCTTTCTTT,.,.,TRBV6-5,TRBJ1-1
CASSEGFGAGELFF,TGTGCCAGCAGTGAAGGGTTCGGAGCCGGGGAGCTGTTTTTT,few,.,TRBV6-4,TRBJ2-2
CASSPRQGLTYEQYF,TGTGCCAGCTCACCACGACAGGGACTAACCTACGAGCAGTACTTC,.,.,TRBV18,TRBJ2-7
CASSPQGATEAFF,TGTGCCAGCTCCCCCCAGGGTGCGACTGAAGCTTTCTTT,few,.,TRBV18,TRBJ1-1
CASRGASGASYEQYF,TGTGCCTCCCGGGGGGCTAGCGGGGCCTCCTACGAGCAGTACTTC,.,TRBD2,TRBV10-3,TRBJ2-7
CAISTGTMNTEAFF,TGTGCCATCAGTACCGGGACAATGAACACTGAAGCTTTCTTT,.,.,TRBV28,TRBJ1-1
CASSFSGRANTEAFF,TGTGCCAGCAGCTTCTCCGGCAGGGCGAACACTGAAGCTTTCTTT,few,.,TRBV5-6,TRBJ1-1
CASSPRTGAAADTQYF,TGTGCCAGCAGCCCGCGTACGGGGGCCGCCGCAGATACGCAGTATTTT,once,.,TRBV7-2,TRBJ2-3
CASSQLVSAERNTEAFF,TGCGCCAGCAGCCAACTTGTGTCCGCAGAGAGGAACACTGAAGCTTTCTTT,.,.,TRBV4-1,TRBJ1-1
CASSQEDRGTNEKLFF,TGCGCCAGCAGCCAGGAAGACAGGGGGACTAATGAAAAACTGTTTTTT,.,TRBD1,TRBV4-1,TRBJ1-4
CASSLVATVTYEQYF,TGTGCCAGCAGTTTAGTGGCCACTGTCACCTACGAGCAGTACTTC,.,.,TRBV27,TRBJ2-7
CASSLLSNQPQHF,TGTGCCAGCAGTTTACTTAGCAATCAGCCCCAGCATTTT,.,.,TRBV12-3/TRBV12-4,TRBJ1-5
CASRGTARHSPLHF,TGTGCCAGCAGGGGAACAGCTCGGCACTCACCCCTCCACTTT,.,.,TRBV2,TRBJ1-6
CASSLAGAATGELFF,TGCGCCAGCAGCTTGGCGGGGGCTGCGACCGGGGAGCTGTTTTTT,.,.,TRBV5-1,TRBJ2-2
CASSLGGGTEQYF,TGTGCCAGCAGCTTAGGGGGGGGGACCGAGCAGTACTTC,once,.,TRBV5-4,TRBJ2-7
CSASKQGDQPQHF,TGCAGTGCTAGTAAACAGGGGGATCAGCCCCAGCATTTT,.,TRBD1,TRBV20-1,TRBJ1-5
CASSQDRTNYGYTF,TGTGCCAGCAGCCAAGATAGGACAAACTATGGCTACACCTTC,.,.,TRBV3-1/TRBV3-2,TRBJ1-2
CASSLGGPARGETQYF,TGCGCCAGCAGCTTGGGGGGGCCAGCCAGAGGGGAGACCCAGTACTTC,.,.,TRBV5-1,TRBJ2-5
CASSQGRGKETQYF,TGTGCCAGCAGCCAAGGCAGAGGGAAAGAGACCCAGTACTTC,.,.,TRBV3-1/TRBV3-2,TRBJ2-5
CASSLLAGDGTQYF,TGTGCCAGCAGTCTACTAGCGGGGGACGGGACCCAGTACTTC,.,TRBD2,TRBV6-5,TRBJ2-5
CASSLVRTGGDEQFF,TGTGCCAGCAGCTTAGTGAGGACAGGGGGCGATGAGCAGTTCTTC,.,TRBD1,TRBV11-2,TRBJ2-1
CASGPDRGGSGNTIYF,TGTGCTAGTGGTCCTGACAGGGGAGGCTCGGGAAACACCATATATTTT,.,TRBD1,TRBV12-5,TRBJ1-3
CASSPWGRPSNQPQHF,TGTGCCAGCAGTCCTTGGGGAAGACCCTCCAATCAGCCCCAGCATTTT,.,.,TRBV27,TRBJ1-5
CASSPTVNQPQHF,TGTGCCAGTAGTCCGACAGTTAATCAGCCCCAGCATTTT,.,.,TRBV19,TRBJ1-5
CASSLGGDYEQYF,TGTGCCAGCAGCTTGGGAGGGGACTACGAGCAGTACTTC,.,.,TRBV5-6,TRBJ2-7
CASSEIRSEQYF,TGTGCCAGCAGCGAGATACGTTCGGAGCAGTACTTC,once,.,TRBV7-9,TRBJ2-7
CASRREGNNEQFF,TGTGCCAGCAGGCGGGAGGGAAACAATGAGCAGTTCTTC,few,TRBD2,TRBV6-5,TRBJ2-1
CASSPTQGAYYGYTF,TGTGCCAGCAGCCCAACCCAGGGGGCCTACTATGGCTACACCTTC,.,TRBD1,TRBV7-2,TRBJ1-2
CASSQDYSTGFSYEQYF,TGCGCCAGCAGCCAAGATTACTCGACAGGGTTCTCCTACGAGCAGTACTTC,.,TRBD1,TRBV4-3,TRBJ2-7
CASSLTGDYGYTF,TGTGCCAGCAGCTTGACAGGAGACTATGGCTACACCTTC,.,.,TRBV5-4,TRBJ1-2
CASSPPNQGNTGELFF,TGTGCCAGCTCACCACCGAATCAGGGAAACACCGGGGAGCTGTTTTTT,.,.,TRBV18,TRBJ2-2
CASSYVRTGELFF,TGTGCCAGCAGTTACGTAAGAACCGGGGAGCTGTTTTTT,.,.,TRBV6-5,TRBJ2-2
CASRETGMNTEAFF,TGTGCCAGCAGGGAGACAGGGATGAACACTGAAGCTTTCTTT,.,TRBD1,TRBV7-2,TRBJ1-1